The source of this TCR beta chain is a study of long-term antiretroviral therapy in people with HIV. The length of the CDR3 is 16 residues. Germline values: CDR1 SGHVS, CDR2 FQNEAQ. The V and J ends lost 1 base and 2 bases respectively, with 14 bases between them. They ran version v3.0 of the immunoSEQ assay at survey level. For each individual sample, sequencing targeted about 35,000-55,000 T-cell genomes. The table came from immunoSEQ multiplex PCR; TCRdb's copy has only in-frame clones and leaves some out. The data show around 17,000 clones, roughly 95% seen once. Every sample had roughly 1-11 million cryopreserved PBMC in it before DNA extraction.

This clonotype was obtained from a man in his thirties or forties with HIV. The input for sequencing was unsorted PBMCs, taken around 10 years after starting antiretroviral therapy. The chain combines TRBV7-8 with TRBJ2-5; D perhaps matches TRBD1 (6 bases). CDR3 bases: TGTGCCAGCAGCTTAGGCTTGTACGGACAGCAAGAGACCCAGTACTTC. It is translated as CASSLGLYGQQETQYF.